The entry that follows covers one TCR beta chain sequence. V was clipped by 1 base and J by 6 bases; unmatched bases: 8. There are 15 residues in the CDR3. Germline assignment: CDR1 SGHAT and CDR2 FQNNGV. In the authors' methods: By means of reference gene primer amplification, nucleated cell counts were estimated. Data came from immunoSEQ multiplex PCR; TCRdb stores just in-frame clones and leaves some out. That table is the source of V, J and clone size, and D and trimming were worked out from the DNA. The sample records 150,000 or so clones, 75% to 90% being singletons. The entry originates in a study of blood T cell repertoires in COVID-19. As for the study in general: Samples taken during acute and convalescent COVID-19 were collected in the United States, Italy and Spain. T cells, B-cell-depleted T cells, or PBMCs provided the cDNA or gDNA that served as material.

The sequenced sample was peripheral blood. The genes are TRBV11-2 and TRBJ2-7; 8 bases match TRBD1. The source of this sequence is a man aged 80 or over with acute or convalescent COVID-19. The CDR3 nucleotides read TGTGCCAGCAGCTTAGCCGGGACAGGAAGTCCCGAGCAGTACTTC. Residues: CASSLAGTGSPEQYF.